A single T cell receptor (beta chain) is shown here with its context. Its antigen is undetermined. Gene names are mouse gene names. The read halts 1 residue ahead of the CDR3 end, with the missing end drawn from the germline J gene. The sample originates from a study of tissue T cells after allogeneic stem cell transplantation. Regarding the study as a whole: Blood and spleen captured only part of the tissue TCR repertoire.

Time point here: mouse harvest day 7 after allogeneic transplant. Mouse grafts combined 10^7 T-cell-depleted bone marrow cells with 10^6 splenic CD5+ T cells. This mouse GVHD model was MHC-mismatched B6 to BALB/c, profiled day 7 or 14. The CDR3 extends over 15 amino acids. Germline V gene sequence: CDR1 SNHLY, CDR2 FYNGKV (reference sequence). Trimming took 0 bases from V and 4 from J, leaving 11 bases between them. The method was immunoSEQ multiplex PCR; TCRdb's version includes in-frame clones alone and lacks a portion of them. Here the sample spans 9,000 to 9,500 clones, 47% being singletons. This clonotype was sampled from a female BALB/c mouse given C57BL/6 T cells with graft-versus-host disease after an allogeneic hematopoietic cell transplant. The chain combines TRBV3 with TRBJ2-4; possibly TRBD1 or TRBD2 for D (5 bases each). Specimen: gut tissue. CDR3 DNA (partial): TGTGCCAGCAGCTTAGCTCCGGGACGAAAAAACACCTTGTAC. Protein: CASSLAPGRKNTLY. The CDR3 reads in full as CASSLAPGRKNTLYF. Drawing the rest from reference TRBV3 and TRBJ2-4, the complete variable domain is GPKVLQIPSHQIIDMGQMVTLNCDPVSNHLYFYWYKQILGQQMEFLVNFYNGKVMEKSKLFKDQFSVERPDGSYFTLKIQPTALEDSAVYFCASSLAPGRKNTLYFGAGTRLSVL.